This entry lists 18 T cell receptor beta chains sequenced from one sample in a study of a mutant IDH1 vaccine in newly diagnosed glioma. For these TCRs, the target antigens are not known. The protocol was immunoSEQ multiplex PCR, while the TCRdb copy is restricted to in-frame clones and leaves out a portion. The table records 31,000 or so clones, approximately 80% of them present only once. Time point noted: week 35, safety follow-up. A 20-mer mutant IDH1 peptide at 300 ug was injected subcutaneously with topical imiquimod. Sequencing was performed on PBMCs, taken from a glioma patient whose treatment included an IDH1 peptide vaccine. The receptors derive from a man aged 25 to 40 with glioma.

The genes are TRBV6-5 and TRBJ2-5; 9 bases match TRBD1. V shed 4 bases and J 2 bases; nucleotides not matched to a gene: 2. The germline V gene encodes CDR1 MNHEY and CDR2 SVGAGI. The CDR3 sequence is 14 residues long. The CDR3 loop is CASSWGTGQETQYF. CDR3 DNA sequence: TGTGCCAGCAGTTGGGGGACAGGGCAAGAGACCCAGTACTTC.

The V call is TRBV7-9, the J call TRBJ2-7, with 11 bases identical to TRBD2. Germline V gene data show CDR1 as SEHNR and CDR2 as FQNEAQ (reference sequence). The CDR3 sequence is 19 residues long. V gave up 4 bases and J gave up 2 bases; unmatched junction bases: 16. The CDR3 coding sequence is TGTGCCAGCAGCTCGGCGATCCTCAAACTAGCGGGAGTCCCCTACGAGCAGTACTTC. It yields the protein CASSSAILKLAGVPYEQYF.

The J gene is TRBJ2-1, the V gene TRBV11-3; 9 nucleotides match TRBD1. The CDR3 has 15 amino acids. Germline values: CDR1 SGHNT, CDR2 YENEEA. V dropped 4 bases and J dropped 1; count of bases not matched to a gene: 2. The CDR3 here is CASSSGQGSYNEQFF. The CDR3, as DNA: TGTGCCAGCAGCTCTGGACAGGGGTCCTACAATGAGCAGTTCTTC.

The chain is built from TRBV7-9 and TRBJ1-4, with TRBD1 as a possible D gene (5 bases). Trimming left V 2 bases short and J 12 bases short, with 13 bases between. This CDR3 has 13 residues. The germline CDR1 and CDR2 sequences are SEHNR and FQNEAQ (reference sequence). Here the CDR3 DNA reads TGTGCCAGCAGCTTAAGGGGAACGGACGAACTGTTTTTT. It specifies CASSLRGTDELFF.

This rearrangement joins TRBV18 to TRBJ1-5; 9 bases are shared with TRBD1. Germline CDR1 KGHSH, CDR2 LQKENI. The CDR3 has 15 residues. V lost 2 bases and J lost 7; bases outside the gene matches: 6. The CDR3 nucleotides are TGTGCCAGCTCACCAGAACAGGGGGCAGGGCAGCCCCAGCATTTT. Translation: CASSPEQGAGQPQHF. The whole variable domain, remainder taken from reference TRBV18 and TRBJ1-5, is NAGVMQNPRHLVRRRGQEARLRCSPMKGHSHVYWYRQLPEEGLKFMVYLQKENIIDESGMPKERFSAEFPKEGPSILRIQQVVRGDSAAYFCASSPEQGAGQPQHFGDGTRLSIL.

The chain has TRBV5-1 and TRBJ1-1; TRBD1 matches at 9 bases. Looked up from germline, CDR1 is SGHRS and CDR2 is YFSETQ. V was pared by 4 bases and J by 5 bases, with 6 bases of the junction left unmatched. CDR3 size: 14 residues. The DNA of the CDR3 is TGCGCCAGCAGCCCGGGACAGGGAGGGACTGAAGCTTTCTTT. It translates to CASSPGQGGTEAFF. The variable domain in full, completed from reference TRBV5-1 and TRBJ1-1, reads KAGVTQTPRYLIKTRGQQVTLSCSPISGHRSVSWYQQTPGQGLQFLFEYFSETQRNKGNFPGRFSGRQFSNSRSEMNVSTLELGDSALYLCASSPGQGGTEAFFGQGTRLTVV.

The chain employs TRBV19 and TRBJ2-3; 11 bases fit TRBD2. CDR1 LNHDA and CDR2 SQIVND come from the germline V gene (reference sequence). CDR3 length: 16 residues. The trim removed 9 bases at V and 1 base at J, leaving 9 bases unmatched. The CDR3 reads CASTSGGLAGTDTQYF. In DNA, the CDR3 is TGTGCCAGCACTAGCGGGGGCCTAGCGGGCACAGATACGCAGTATTTT. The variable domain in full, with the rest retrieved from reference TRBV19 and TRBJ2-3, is DGGITQSPKYLFRKEGQNVTLSCEQNLNHDAMYWYRQDPGQGLRLIYYSQIVNDFQKGDIAEGYSVSREKKESFPLTVTSAQKNPTAFYLCASTSGGLAGTDTQYFGPGTRLTVL.

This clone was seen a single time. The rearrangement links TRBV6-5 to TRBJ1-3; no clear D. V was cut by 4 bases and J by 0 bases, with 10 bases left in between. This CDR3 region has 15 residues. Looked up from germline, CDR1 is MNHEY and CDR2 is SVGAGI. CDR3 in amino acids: CASSSGAASGNTIYF. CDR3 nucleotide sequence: TGTGCCAGCAGTTCCGGCGCGGCCTCTGGAAACACCATATATTTT.

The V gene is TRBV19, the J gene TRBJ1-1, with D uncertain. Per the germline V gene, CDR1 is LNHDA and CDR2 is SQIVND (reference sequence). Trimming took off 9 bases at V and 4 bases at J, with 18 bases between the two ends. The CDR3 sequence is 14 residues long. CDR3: CASGLHGDVTEAFF. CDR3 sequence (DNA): TGTGCCAGCGGACTCCACGGCGATGTCACTGAAGCTTTCTTT.

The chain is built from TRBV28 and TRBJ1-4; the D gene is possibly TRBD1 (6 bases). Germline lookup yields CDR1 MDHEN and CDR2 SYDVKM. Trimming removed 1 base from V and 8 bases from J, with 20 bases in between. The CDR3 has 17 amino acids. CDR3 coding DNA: TGTGCCAGCAGTTTATTTGCGGGGGGACACCGGGGAGAAAAACTGTTTTTT. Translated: CASSLFAGGHRGEKLFF.

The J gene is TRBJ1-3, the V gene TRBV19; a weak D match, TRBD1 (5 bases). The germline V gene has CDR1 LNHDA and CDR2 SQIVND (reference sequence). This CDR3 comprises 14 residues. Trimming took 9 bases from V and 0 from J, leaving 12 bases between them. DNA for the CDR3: TGTGCCAGCCGGGACGGAAGCTCTGGAAACACCATATATTTT. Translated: CASRDGSSGNTIYF.

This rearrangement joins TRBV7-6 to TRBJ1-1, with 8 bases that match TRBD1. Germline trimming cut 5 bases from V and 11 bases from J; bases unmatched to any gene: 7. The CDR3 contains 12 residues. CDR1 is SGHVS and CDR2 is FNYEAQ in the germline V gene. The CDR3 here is CASSPDRVRAFF. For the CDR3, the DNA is TGTGCCAGCAGCCCGGACAGGGTGAGGGCTTTCTTT.

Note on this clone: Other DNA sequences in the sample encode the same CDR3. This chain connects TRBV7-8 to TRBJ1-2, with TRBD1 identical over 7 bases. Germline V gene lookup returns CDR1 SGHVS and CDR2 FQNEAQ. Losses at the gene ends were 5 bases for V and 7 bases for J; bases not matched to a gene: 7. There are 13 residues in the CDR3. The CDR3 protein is CASSSRDSRGYTF. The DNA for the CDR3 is TGTGCCAGCAGCAGCCGGGACAGTCGTGGCTACACCTTC.

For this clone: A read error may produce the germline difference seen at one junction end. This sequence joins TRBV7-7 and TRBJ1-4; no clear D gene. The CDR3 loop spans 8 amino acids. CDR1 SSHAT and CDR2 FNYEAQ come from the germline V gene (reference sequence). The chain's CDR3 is CASRAWVF. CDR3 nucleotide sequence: TGTGCCAGCAGGGCATGGGTTTTT.

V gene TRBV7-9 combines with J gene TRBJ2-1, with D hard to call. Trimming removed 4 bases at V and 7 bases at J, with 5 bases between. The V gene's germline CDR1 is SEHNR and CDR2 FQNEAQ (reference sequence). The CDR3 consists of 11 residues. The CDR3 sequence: CASSSFNEQFF. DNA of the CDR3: TGTGCCAGCAGCTCATTTAATGAGCAGTTCTTC. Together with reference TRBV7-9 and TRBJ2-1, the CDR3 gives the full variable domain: DTGVSQNPRHKITKRGQNVTFRCDPISEHNRLYWYRQTLGQGPEFLTYFQNEAQLEKSRLLSDRFSAERPKGSFSTLEIQRTEQGDSAMYLCASSSFNEQFFGPGTRLTVL.

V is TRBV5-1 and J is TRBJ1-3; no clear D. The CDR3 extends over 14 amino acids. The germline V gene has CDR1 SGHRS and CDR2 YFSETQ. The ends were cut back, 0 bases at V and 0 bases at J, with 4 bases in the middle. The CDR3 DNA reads TGCGCCAGCAGCTTGGGTATCTCTGGAAACACCATATATTTT. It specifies CASSLGISGNTIYF.

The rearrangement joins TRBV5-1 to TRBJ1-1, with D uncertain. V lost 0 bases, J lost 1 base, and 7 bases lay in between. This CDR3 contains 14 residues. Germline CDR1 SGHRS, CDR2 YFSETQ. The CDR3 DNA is TGCGCCAGCAGCTTGGATGGGTGGAACACTGAAGCTTTCTTT. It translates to CASSLDGWNTEAFF.

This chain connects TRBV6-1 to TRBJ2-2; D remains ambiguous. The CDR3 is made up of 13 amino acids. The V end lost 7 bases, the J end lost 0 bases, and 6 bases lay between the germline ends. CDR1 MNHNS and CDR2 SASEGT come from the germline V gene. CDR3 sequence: CASKSPNTGELFF. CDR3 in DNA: TGTGCCAGCAAGAGCCCGAACACCGGGGAGCTGTTTTTT.